This T cell receptor beta chain emerged from a study of blood T cell repertoires in COVID-19. Study background: Collection of acute and convalescent COVID-19 samples took place in the United States, Italy and Spain. Sample material is recorded as cDNA or gDNA derived from T cells, B-cell-depleted T cells, or PBMCs.

With 2 bases removed from V and 5 bases from J, the gap between germline ends came to 9 bases. This CDR3 contains 13 residues. Germline V gives CDR1 SEHNR, CDR2 FQNEAQ (reference sequence). In the original workflow: Scientists estimated how many nucleated cells there were by amplifying reference gene primers. TCRdb's copy holds only in-frame clones and misses some; the assay was immunoSEQ multiplex PCR. V and J calls and clone size are as listed in that table; D and trimming were resolved from the DNA. The sample contains around 200,000 clones, 85% to 90% of which appear only once. What was sequenced was peripheral blood. The source is a woman aged 18-29 years who had recovered from COVID-19. The chain employs TRBV7-9 and TRBJ1-2; D remains ambiguous. CDR3 nucleotides: TGTGCCAGCAGCTTACGGTATCGGTATGGCTACACCTTC. Its protein is CASSLRYRYGYTF.